These 29 T cell receptor beta chains were sequenced from one sample in a study of a mutant IDH1 vaccine in newly diagnosed glioma. Time point of the sample: week 5, during vaccination. With topical imiquimod, each dose of the vaccine consisted of 300 ug of mutant IDH1 20-mer peptide. This table comes from immunoSEQ multiplex PCR, and its TCRdb copy is limited to in-frame clones, with some not included. Among 50,000 to 60,000 clones listed, around 80% were seen once. These receptors lack a known antigen. Sequencing was performed on PBMCs, taken from a glioma patient whose treatment included an IDH1 peptide vaccine. The receptor source for this set is a man between 50 and 59 years old with glioma.

Details on this clone: The junction departs from the called germline gene at one end, perhaps through a read error. This chain uses TRBV16 with TRBJ1-2; 8 bases map to TRBD1. The CDR3 extends over 16 amino acids. Germline loops: CDR1 KGHSY, CDR2 FQNENV. The CDR3 is CASSQIALGQGYDYTF. The DNA for the CDR3 is TGTGCCAGCAGCCAAATCGCGTTAGGACAGGGTTATGACTACACCTTC.

The V and J genes are TRBV6-1 and TRBJ2-2, with D perhaps matching TRBD1 or TRBD2 (6 bases each). Germline V gives CDR1 MNHNS, CDR2 SASEGT. The CDR3 length is 14 residues. Trimming pared 8 bases from V and 4 bases from J, leaving 14 bases between. CDR3 nucleotides: TGTGCCAGCGGGGGGACAAGAATCACCGGGGAGCTGTTTTTT. Protein product: CASGGTRITGELFF.

The CDR3 DNA is TGTGCCAGCAGTTACGACGGACCCTACGAGCAGTACTTC. This encodes CASSYDGPYEQYF. The chain is built from TRBV6-5 and TRBJ2-7; D ambiguous. The CDR3 runs 13 residues. Trimming cost V 2 bases and J 2 bases, with 7 bases left between them. Germline V gives CDR1 MNHEY, CDR2 SVGAGI.

The chain couples TRBV25-1 to TRBJ2-7, with D possibly matching TRBD1 (6 bases). V dropped 6 bases and J dropped 1 base, with 16 bases sitting between them. CDR1 and CDR2 (germline): MGHDK, SYGVNS. CDR3 length: 15 residues. The CDR3 is CASSDSTGLSYEQYF. CDR3 DNA: TGTGCCAGCAGCGATTCCACAGGGTTGTCCTACGAGCAGTACTTC.

CDR3 coding DNA: TGTGCCAGCAGTTATAAGGCAGGGGGTGATGGCTACACCTTC. Protein: CASSYKAGGDGYTF. This chain joins TRBV6-5 and TRBJ1-2; 7 nucleotides match TRBD1. This CDR3 has 14 amino acids. J lost 6 bases, V lost 3 bases, and 7 bases had no gene match. CDR1 is MNHEY, CDR2 SVGAGI, per germline.

Remarks on this clone: Its ends do not fully match the called genes, so a read error is possible. V usage is TRBV6-6 and J usage is TRBJ1-2; TRBD1 is a possible D gene (5 bases). Germline CDR1 is MNHNY and CDR2 is SVGAGI (reference sequence). This CDR3 spans 12 amino acids. The DNA of the CDR3 is TGTGCCGGCAGTGGGGCCGACTATGGCTACACCTTC. This sequence encodes CAGSGADYGYTF.

J is TRBJ1-2 and V is TRBV6-5, with 7 bases lining up with TRBD1. Germline trimming cut 6 bases from V and 3 bases from J; bases unmatched to any gene: 10. The CDR3 runs 15 residues. Germline V CDR1 and CDR2: MNHEY, SVGAGI. The CDR3 nucleotides are TGTGCCAGCAGGCCCGGGACAGAAGTCGACTATGGCTACACCTTC. It codes for CASRPGTEVDYGYTF.

The chain has TRBV29-1 and TRBJ1-4, with D uncertain. This CDR3 is 11 amino acids long. V shed 7 bases and J shed 5 bases, with 8 bases lying between them. Germline CDR1 SQVTM, CDR2 ANQGSEA. The CDR3 region is CSARENEKLFF. The CDR3 coding sequence is TGCAGCGCCCGTGAAAATGAAAAACTGTTTTTT. Supplemented by reference TRBV29-1 and TRBJ1-4, the full variable domain reads SAVISQKPSRDICQRGTSLTIQCQVDSQVTMMFWYRQQPGQSLTLIATANQGSEATYESGFVIDKFPISRPNLTFSTLTVSNMSPEDSSIYLCSARENEKLFFGSGTQLSVL.

V gene TRBV20-1 combines with J gene TRBJ2-1; TRBD1 is a possible D gene (6 bases). V gave up 2 bases and J gave up 10 bases, with 9 bases separating them. Germline CDR1 is DFQATT and CDR2 is SNEGSKA (reference sequence). The CDR3 runs to 11 residues. The CDR3 bases are TGCAGTGCTAGACCTGGGACAGAGCAGTTCTTC. Translation gives CSARPGTEQFF.

The chain has TRBV13 and TRBJ1-3, with D unresolved. CDR3 size: 16 residues. Germline-derived CDR1 and CDR2 are PRHDT and FYEKMQ (reference sequence). V was pared by 0 bases and J by 0 bases, with 9 bases between. The DNA for the CDR3 is TGTGCCAGCAGCTTAGGAGAGCTCAGCTCTGGAAACACCATATATTTT. Its protein is CASSLGELSSGNTIYF.

The V gene is TRBV19, the J gene TRBJ1-1; D call uncertain. There are 13 residues in the CDR3. Germline V gene data show CDR1 as LNHDA and CDR2 as SQIVND (reference sequence). The germline V and J ends were trimmed by 8 bases and 2 bases, with 12 bases remaining between them. The CDR3 here is CASGVGPNTEAFF. The CDR3 DNA reads as TGTGCCAGTGGGGTAGGCCCAAACACTGAAGCTTTCTTT.

The chain uses TRBV7-6 and TRBJ2-7; 8 nucleotides line up with TRBD1. This CDR3 has 15 amino acids. J lost 2 bases, V lost 1 base, and 4 bases had no gene match. Per germline, CDR1 SGHVS and CDR2 FNYEAQ. The CDR3 loop is CASSLGGTGTYEQYF. The CDR3 DNA is TGTGCCAGCAGCTTAGGGGGGACAGGAACCTACGAGCAGTACTTC.

The chain recombines TRBV19 with TRBJ1-2; the D gene is possibly TRBD1 (6 bases). The CDR3 loop spans 14 amino acids. CDR1 is LNHDA, CDR2 SQIVND, per germline (reference sequence). V shed 3 bases and J shed 3 bases, with 11 bases lying between them. The CDR3 spells CASSIDTGYYGYTF. For the CDR3, the DNA is TGTGCCAGTAGTATTGATACAGGGTACTATGGCTACACCTTC.

This clone was detected only a few times. This CDR3 is CASSQDPGQVQETQYF. The CDR3 DNA is TGCGCCAGCAGCCAAGATCCCGGACAGGTCCAAGAGACCCAGTACTTC. This chain connects TRBV4-1 to TRBJ2-5, with 7 bases that match TRBD1. The CDR3 spans 16 residues. V lost 0 bases and J lost 1; bases outside the gene matches: 5. The germline gives CDR1 MGHRA, CDR2 YSYEKL.

This chain connects TRBV19 to TRBJ2-2; D is possibly TRBD2 (6 bases). Germline CDR1 LNHDA, CDR2 SQIVND (reference sequence). V was shortened by 3 bases and J by 2 bases, with 10 bases between the two germline ends. This CDR3 contains 15 residues. The CDR3 sequence: CASSMAGTNTGELFF. CDR3 sequence (DNA): TGTGCCAGTAGTATGGCGGGGACCAACACCGGGGAGCTGTTTTTT.

The chain recombines TRBV30 with TRBJ1-2; the D is unclear. V was trimmed by 0 bases and J by 1 base, leaving 3 bases between them. The CDR3 spans 12 residues. Germline V lookup: CDR1 GTSNPN, CDR2 SVGIG (reference sequence). CDR3 amino acids: CAWSVNNYGYTF. The CDR3 DNA sequence: TGTGCCTGGAGTGTAAATAACTATGGCTACACCTTC.

The chain carries TRBV30 and TRBJ1-3, with TRBD1 matching over 8 bases. Germline CDR1 is GTSNPN and CDR2 is SVGIG (reference sequence). V lost 3 bases and J lost 7; bases outside the gene matches: 5. This CDR3 contains 13 residues. In DNA form, the CDR3 reads TGTGCCTGGAGCAGGGACAGGTTTAACACCATATATTTT. This codes for CAWSRDRFNTIYF. The whole variable domain, filled in from reference TRBV30 and TRBJ1-3, reads SQTIHQWPATLVQPVGSPLSLECTVEGTSNPNLYWYRQAAGRGLQLLFYSVGIGQISSEVPQNLSASRPQDRQFILSSKKLLLSDSGFYLCAWSRDRFNTIYFGEGSWLTVV.

The chain couples TRBV5-1 to TRBJ2-7; 7 bases agree with TRBD1. From germline, CDR1 is SGHRS and CDR2 YFSETQ. This CDR3 is 13 amino acids long. J gave up 0 bases and V 4 bases, and 1 base lay outside the gene matches. In DNA form, the CDR3 reads TGCGCCAGCAGCGGACAGGCCTCCTACGAGCAGTACTTC. Its protein product is CASSGQASYEQYF. Drawing the rest from reference TRBV5-1 and TRBJ2-7, the complete variable domain is KAGVTQTPRYLIKTRGQQVTLSCSPISGHRSVSWYQQTPGQGLQFLFEYFSETQRNKGNFPGRFSGRQFSNSRSEMNVSTLELGDSALYLCASSGQASYEQYFGPGTRLTVT.

The chain recombines TRBV30 with TRBJ1-1; the D is unclear. The ends were cut back, 3 bases at V and 12 bases at J, with 20 bases in the middle. CDR1 and CDR2 (germline): GTSNPN, SVGIG (reference sequence). The length of the CDR3 is 13 residues. The CDR3 protein is CAWRLWSSPIPFF. CDR3 in DNA: TGTGCCTGGAGACTGTGGTCCAGCCCCATCCCTTTCTTT.

The rearrangement uses TRBV29-1 and TRBJ1-2, with D unclear. V lost 1 base to trimming and J lost 7 bases, with 16 bases between them. Germline V lookup: CDR1 SQVTM, CDR2 ANQGSEA. The CDR3 totals 14 residues. CDR3 sequence reads: CSVEAPHPGGGYTF. CDR3 sequence (DNA): TGCAGCGTTGAAGCTCCGCATCCCGGAGGTGGCTACACCTTC.

This clone appeared a single time. J is TRBJ1-1 and V is TRBV19, with D perhaps matching TRBD1 (5 bases). The CDR3 sequence is 15 residues long. Germline CDR1 LNHDA, CDR2 SQIVND (reference sequence). The V end lost 3 bases, the J end lost 3 bases, and 14 bases lay between the germline ends. CDR3 sequence reads: CASSIPGSLYTEAFF. The CDR3 nucleotides are TGTGCCAGTAGTATCCCAGGGAGCCTTTACACTGAAGCTTTCTTT.

The rearrangement joins TRBV6-5 to TRBJ2-2, with unresolved D. The CDR3 has 12 amino acids. Germline V gives CDR1 MNHEY, CDR2 SVGAGI. Trimming took 5 bases from V and 4 from J, leaving 5 bases between them. Written as DNA, the CDR3 is TGTGCCAGCAGTCTAAGCACCGGGGAGCTGTTTTTT. Translating it yields CASSLSTGELFF.

The chain is built from TRBV30 and TRBJ2-3; possibly TRBD1 for D (5 bases). V lost 3 bases and J 4 bases, leaving 20 bases between the germline ends. CDR3 length: 16 amino acids. Germline V gives CDR1 GTSNPN, CDR2 SVGIG (reference sequence). DNA for the CDR3: TGTGCCTGGAGCCGCCCTGGTGGCAGGGCAGCAGATACGCAGTATTTT. It translates to CAWSRPGGRAADTQYF. Variable domain in full (rest from reference TRBV30 and TRBJ2-3): SQTIHQWPATLVQPVGSPLSLECTVEGTSNPNLYWYRQAAGRGLQLLFYSVGIGQISSEVPQNLSASRPQDRQFILSSKKLLLSDSGFYLCAWSRPGGRAADTQYFGPGTRLTVL.

The chain links TRBV6-6 to TRBJ2-6; D is undetermined. V was trimmed by 6 bases and J by 0 bases, leaving 9 bases between them. Germline CDR1 reads MNHNY; CDR2 reads SVGAGI (reference sequence). The CDR3 has 15 residues. The DNA for the CDR3 is TGTGCCAGCAGCCCTCAGTACTCTGGGGCCAACGTCCTGACTTTC. Protein sequence: CASSPQYSGANVLTF.

The chain has TRBV18 and TRBJ1-5; D uncertain. Germline V gives CDR1 KGHSH, CDR2 LQKENI. The CDR3 covers 13 residues. Trimming removed 2 bases from V and 5 bases from J, with 7 bases in between. Here the CDR3 reads CASSPGVDQPQHF. The DNA of the CDR3 is TGTGCCAGCTCACCAGGGGTGGATCAGCCCCAGCATTTT.

The J gene is TRBJ1-2, the V gene TRBV27, with D possibly being TRBD1 (5 bases). The CDR3 length is 13 residues. The V end was cut by 3 bases, the J end by 5 bases, with 10 bases between. CDR1 and CDR2 (germline): MNHEY, SMNVEV (reference sequence). Here the CDR3 DNA reads TGTGCCAGCAGTTTTTCGGACAAGTATGGCTACACCTTC. As protein: CASSFSDKYGYTF.

The V call is TRBV30, the J call TRBJ2-7; D may match TRBD1 or TRBD2 (5 bases each). Trimming took 3 bases from V and 0 from J, leaving 15 bases between them. The CDR3 contains 15 residues. In germline, CDR1 is GTSNPN, CDR2 SVGIG (reference sequence). For the CDR3, the DNA is TGTGCCTGGAGCTCTGGGACCGACGACTCCTACGAGCAGTACTTC. It codes for CAWSSGTDDSYEQYF.

This clone was seen just once. V and J are TRBV18 and TRBJ2-1; D not certain. The V end lost 3 bases, the J end lost 12 bases, and 12 bases lay between the germline ends. The length of the CDR3 is 12 residues. Per germline, CDR1 KGHSH and CDR2 LQKENI. DNA for the CDR3: TGTGCCAGCTCACCTGGGGTCCTAGGGCAGTTCTTC. Translating it yields CASSPGVLGQFF. Full variable domain (remainder filled in from reference TRBV18 and TRBJ2-1): NAGVMQNPRHLVRRRGQEARLRCSPMKGHSHVYWYRQLPEEGLKFMVYLQKENIIDESGMPKERFSAEFPKEGPSILRIQQVVRGDSAAYFCASSPGVLGQFFGPGTRLTVL.

By sample fraction, this clone is medium-sized. The chain is built from TRBV7-2 and TRBJ1-5; D may be TRBD1 (6 bases). Trimming removed 5 bases from V and 1 base from J, with 12 bases in between. Germline V CDR1 and CDR2: SGHTA, FQGNSA. This CDR3 contains 15 residues. The CDR3 reads CASSSQTGSNQPQHF. The CDR3 DNA reads as TGTGCCAGCAGCAGCCAAACAGGGAGCAATCAGCCCCAGCATTTT. The full variable domain, rest sourced from reference TRBV7-2 and TRBJ1-5, is GAGVSQSPSNKVTEKGKDVELRCDPISGHTALYWYRQSLGQGLEFLIYFQGNSAPDKSGLPSDRFSAERTGGSVSTLTIQRTQQEDSAVYLCASSSQTGSNQPQHFGDGTRLSIL.